One T cell receptor beta chain is described in this entry. The data belong to a study of blood T cell repertoires in COVID-19. The V segment lost 6 bases and the J segment 4 bases; nucleotides outside the gene matches: 7. This CDR3 is built from 16 residues. Germline-derived CDR1 and CDR2 are MNHNY and SVGAGI (reference sequence). Profiled with immunoSEQ multiplex PCR; TCRdb holds only in-frame clones, not every one. The data show about 200,000 clones, with around 90% seen just once and 6% held by the top ten. The receptor's source is a man aged 35 to 55 with active or convalescent COVID-19. Source material: peripheral blood. The chain couples TRBV6-6 to TRBJ2-2; 11 nucleotides line up with TRBD2. CDR3 residues: CASRQTSGTGTGELFF. Written as DNA, the CDR3 is TGTGCCAGCAGACAGACTAGCGGGACTGGCACCGGGGAGCTGTTTTTT.